These 17 T cell receptor beta chains came from one sample sequenced in a study of identical twins (dated by TCRdb to 2015 to 2016). Library method: 5' RACE. Sequencing was carried out with an Illumina HiSeq 2000. TCRdb cleaned the public reads at Q25 with fastp, built clones with MiXCR and kept in-frame beta chains. Every CDR3 protein is listed once, alongside the most common genes and DNA of its rows. The sample profile shows approximately 470,000 distinct CDR3 sequences; approximately 14% of them were found once. The leading ten clones occupy 0.4% to 0.55% of the sample. This sample also belongs to another study, concerning yellow fever vaccine responses in identical twins.

The material sequenced was CD4+ T cells sorted from blood. Receptors originate from a woman younger than 30 in good health.

The rearrangement joins TRBV9 to TRBJ2-7; maybe TRBD1 (5 bases). The germline V and J ends were trimmed by 0 bases and 2 bases, with 9 bases remaining between them. Germline V gene sequence: CDR1 SGDLS, CDR2 YYNGEE. The CDR3 has 14 residues. CDR3 in amino acids: CASSVDLTAYEQYF. The CDR3 DNA reads TGTGCCAGCAGCGTAGATCTGACAGCCTACGAGCAGTACTTC.

The chain couples TRBV6-5 to TRBJ2-5; 10 nucleotides line up with TRBD2. The germline V gene has CDR1 MNHEY and CDR2 SVGAGI. V shed 2 bases and J 5 bases; nucleotides not matched to a gene: 5. This CDR3 contains 15 residues. CDR3 sequence reads: CASSYKAGGQETQYF. CDR3 nucleotide sequence: TGTGCCAGCAGTTACAAAGCGGGGGGGCAGGAGACCCAGTACTTC.

This clonotype has just a few counts. This rearrangement joins TRBV5-1 to TRBJ2-2; D gene uncertain. V shed 4 bases and J shed 0 bases, with 13 bases lying between them. CDR1 is SGHRS and CDR2 is YFSETQ in the germline V gene. The CDR3 extends over 16 amino acids. The CDR3 DNA sequence: TGCGCCAGCAGCCCTGCACCGTCCTCGAACACCGGGGAGCTGTTTTTT. This encodes CASSPAPSSNTGELFF.

This clonotype was counted a few times. This chain uses TRBV5-1 with TRBJ2-1; 8 positions agree with TRBD2. CDR3 size: 14 residues. After removal of 5 bases from V and 3 bases from J, the junction contained 4 bases not matched to a gene. Germline V gives CDR1 SGHRS, CDR2 YFSETQ. The CDR3 loop reads CASSSGADYNEQFF. The DNA for the CDR3 is TGCGCCAGCAGTAGCGGGGCCGACTACAATGAGCAGTTCTTC.

At least ten counts were recorded for this clonotype. V and J are TRBV20-1 and TRBJ2-1; 13 bases match TRBD2. Germline assignment: CDR1 DFQATT and CDR2 SNEGSKA (reference sequence). The CDR3 covers 14 residues. V lost 6 bases to trimming and J lost 5 bases; unmatched junction nucleotides: 4. CDR3 region: CSARLAGGHNEQFF. In DNA, the CDR3 is TGCAGTGCCAGACTAGCGGGAGGTCACAATGAGCAGTTCTTC.

This clonotype was counted a few times. The chain uses TRBV7-9 and TRBJ2-7, with 7 bases lining up with TRBD2. V trimming: 1 base; J trimming: 5 bases; junction bases outside the gene matches: 11. Germline CDR1 SEHNR, CDR2 FQNEAQ (reference sequence). CDR3 size: 16 residues. The CDR3 region has the DNA TGTGCCAGCAGCTTAGGAGTCCAGCAGGGAGGGGACGAGCAGTACTTC. Translating gives CASSLGVQQGGDEQYF.

This clonotype was seen a few times. The chain is built from TRBV15 and TRBJ2-1; D might be TRBD2 (6 bases). This CDR3 comprises 15 residues. Germline values: CDR1 LNHNV, CDR2 YYDKDF (reference sequence). V was pared by 1 base and J by 6 bases, with 13 bases between. The chain's CDR3 is CATSRGDGSANEQFF. CDR3 nucleotides: TGTGCCACCAGCAGAGGTGACGGGAGTGCCAATGAGCAGTTCTTC.

The V call is TRBV28, the J call TRBJ2-3; D call uncertain. CDR3 length: 16 amino acids. Germline V gene sequence: CDR1 MDHEN, CDR2 SYDVKM. V dropped 5 bases and J dropped 3 bases, with 18 bases sitting between them. This CDR3 reads CASSPSRSPGTDTQYF. As DNA, the CDR3 is TGTGCCAGCAGTCCTTCAAGGAGTCCTGGGACAGATACGCAGTATTTT.

This clonotype has a handful of counts. CDR3 sequence (DNA): TGCAGTGCTAGACTTTTGGAGACCCAGTACTTC. This sequence encodes CSARLLETQYF. This chain connects TRBV20-1 to TRBJ2-5; D is uncertain. V lost 2 bases, J lost 5 bases, and 6 bases lay in between. The length of the CDR3 is 11 residues. Germline loops: CDR1 DFQATT, CDR2 SNEGSKA (reference sequence).

J is TRBJ2-3 and V is TRBV5-1; TRBD1 agrees at 9 bases. The CDR3 length is 15 residues. The V gene end was trimmed by 3 bases and the J gene end by 2 bases; junction bases not matched to a gene: 4. In germline, CDR1 is SGHRS, CDR2 YFSETQ. CDR3 in DNA: TGCGCCAGCAGCTCCCGGACAGGGGACACAGATACGCAGTATTTT. Translation gives CASSSRTGDTDTQYF.

This clonotype turned up a few times. This chain joins TRBV10-3 and TRBJ2-7; D uncertain. V was cut by 3 bases and J by 3 bases, with 15 bases left in between. Germline CDR1 and CDR2: ENHRY and SYGVKD. The CDR3 covers 15 residues. The CDR3 sequence is CAISDQVVANYEQYF. The CDR3 DNA sequence: TGTGCCATCAGTGACCAAGTCGTCGCGAACTACGAGCAGTACTTC.

This clonotype was detected a few times. The chain couples TRBV5-1 to TRBJ1-2; no firm D call. The CDR3 extends over 13 amino acids. V was clipped by 5 bases and J by 4 bases, with 12 bases between them. Germline loops: CDR1 SGHRS, CDR2 YFSETQ. CDR3 DNA sequence: TGCGCCAGCAGTTCAAAGACGGGCTATGGCTACACCTTC. It codes for CASSSKTGYGYTF.

The chain uses TRBV29-1 and TRBJ2-5; D tentatively reads TRBD1 or TRBD2 (5 bases each). V gave up 4 bases and J gave up 5 bases, with 11 bases separating them. This CDR3 is 12 amino acids long. Germline V gene lookup returns CDR1 SQVTM and CDR2 ANQGSEA. CDR3 region: CSVAGSGETQYF. CDR3 in DNA: TGCAGCGTTGCAGGGAGTGGGGAGACCCAGTACTTC.

A few counts support this clonotype. The chain uses TRBV7-2 and TRBJ2-3, with 9 positions matching TRBD2. Unmatched junction bases numbered 12, after V lost 1 base and J lost 7 bases. Germline loops: CDR1 SGHTA, CDR2 FQGNSA. The CDR3 has 17 residues. The CDR3 reads CASSLGMGGLAGNTQYF. CDR3 coding DNA: TGTGCCAGCAGCTTAGGGATGGGGGGACTAGCCGGGAATACGCAGTATTTT.

This clonotype has only a few counts. The chain links TRBV6-2 or TRBV6-3 to TRBJ1-3; D is unresolved. V lost 5 bases, J lost 0 bases, and 20 bases lay in between. The CDR3 is 18 residues long. Germline V gene sequence: CDR1 MNHEY, CDR2 SVGEGT. The CDR3 DNA sequence: TGTGCCAGCAGTGATCCAACCAGATGGGCCTCCTCTGGAAACACCATATATTTT. The encoded protein is CASSDPTRWASSGNTIYF.

This clonotype has just a few counts. This sequence joins TRBV5-1 and TRBJ1-4; TRBD1 might be the D (5 bases). Germline CDR1 and CDR2: SGHRS and YFSETQ. This CDR3 has 14 residues. The germline V and J ends were trimmed by 0 bases and 10 bases, with 13 bases remaining between them. CDR3 bases: TGCGCCAGCAGCTTGGGCGGGGGGAACGGAAAACTGTTTTTT. Translated, it gives CASSLGGGNGKLFF.

This clonotype was counted ten times or more. The chain is built from TRBV12-3 or TRBV12-4 and TRBJ1-2; no clear D. With 5 bases removed from V and 0 bases from J, the gap between germline ends came to 10 bases. CDR3 length: 14 amino acids. The DNA of the CDR3 is TGTGCCAGCAGTCACAAGCCTCCTAACTATGGCTACACCTTC. This codes for CASSHKPPNYGYTF.